Following are 6 T cell receptor beta chains from one sample sequenced in a study of T cells in Graves' hyperthyroidism and ophthalmopathy. Using RNA transcripts as the source, TCR beta CDR3 regions were amplified. The TCR CDR3 first-round RT-PCR relied on the HTBI primer set. TCRdb fed the multiplex PCR reads into MiXCR, producing one record per CDR3 protein. The sample shows over 700,000 distinct CDR3 sequences, about 19% of them seen only once. The sequencing sample was made of blood. The receptors originated from a woman aged 50 to 65 with Graves' hyperthyroidism that later progressed to Graves' ophthalmopathy.

This chain links TRBV15 with TRBJ2-3; 7 bases agree with TRBD2. Trimming took 5 bases from V and 7 from J; bases not matched to a gene: 12. This CDR3 is built from 15 residues. Germline CDR1 is LNHNV and CDR2 is YYDKDF (reference sequence). The CDR3 loop is CATSGRIAGKNTQYF. CDR3 DNA: TGTGCCACCAGCGGACGAATAGCGGGCAAGAATACGCAGTATTTT.

The chain recombines TRBV19 with TRBJ2-1; D not resolved. V was clipped by 9 bases and J by 5 bases, with 11 bases between them. The germline gives CDR1 LNHDA, CDR2 SQIVND (reference sequence). The CDR3 runs 12 residues. CDR3 protein: CASSGQHNEQFF. The CDR3 nucleotides read TGTGCCAGCAGTGGGCAGCACAATGAGCAGTTCTTC.

This chain uses TRBV20-1 with TRBJ2-1; 7 bases line up with TRBD2. Trimming at V came to 5 bases and at J to 0 bases, leaving 7 bases not matched to a gene. This CDR3 is 15 amino acids long. Germline V gene data show CDR1 as DFQATT and CDR2 as SNEGSKA (reference sequence). The CDR3 DNA reads as TGCAGTGCTCCAAGCGGGGAGAGCTCCTACAATGAGCAGTTCTTC. As protein: CSAPSGESSYNEQFF.

This clonotype has ten or more counts. The rearrangement links TRBV6-2 or TRBV6-3 to TRBJ1-6; possibly TRBD1 for D (6 bases). Germline V gives CDR1 MNHEY, CDR2 SVGEGT. This CDR3 is built from 15 residues. The ends were cut back, 7 bases at V and 9 bases at J, with 19 bases in the middle. CDR3 bases: TGTGCCAGCACCACCAGGACAGTTCCAATTTCACCCCTCCACTTT. Its protein product is CASTTRTVPISPLHF.

Note on this clonotype: One base away lies a much larger clone, so this may be a sequencing read error. This chain links TRBV7-2 with TRBJ1-1; perhaps TRBD1 as D (5 bases). CDR3 length equals 13 residues. The V gene lost 5 bases and the J gene lost 4 bases, with 11 bases spanning the gap. CDR1 is SGHTA, CDR2 FQGNSA, per germline. CDR3 nucleotide sequence: TGTGCCAGCAGCCCACAGGCGGCCACTGAAGCTTTCTTT. Its translation is CASSPQAATEAFF.

This clonotype was counted at least ten times. The chain has TRBV5-1 and TRBJ1-2; no definite D call. The V gene's germline CDR1 is SGHRS and CDR2 YFSETQ. The CDR3 runs to 17 residues. V was cut by 3 bases and J by 7 bases, with 25 bases left in between. CDR3 amino acids: CASSSPPPVDARSGYTF. CDR3 in DNA: TGCGCCAGCAGCTCGCCCCCTCCCGTGGACGCCAGGAGTGGCTACACCTTC.